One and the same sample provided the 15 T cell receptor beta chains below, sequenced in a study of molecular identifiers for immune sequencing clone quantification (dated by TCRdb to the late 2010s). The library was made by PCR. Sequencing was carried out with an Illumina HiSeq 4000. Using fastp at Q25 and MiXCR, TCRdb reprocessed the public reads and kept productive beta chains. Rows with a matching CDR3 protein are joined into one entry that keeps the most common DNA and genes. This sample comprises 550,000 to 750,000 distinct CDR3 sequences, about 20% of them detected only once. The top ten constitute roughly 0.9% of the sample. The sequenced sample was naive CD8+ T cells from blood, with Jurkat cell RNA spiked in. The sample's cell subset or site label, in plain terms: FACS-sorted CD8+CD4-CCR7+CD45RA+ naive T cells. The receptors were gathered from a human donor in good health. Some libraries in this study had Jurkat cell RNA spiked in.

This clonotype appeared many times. In DNA form, the CDR3 reads TGCAGCGTTGATGGCTACACCTTC. Its translation is CSVDGYTF. The rearrangement links TRBV29-1 to TRBJ1-2; D gene unclear. The CDR3 is made up of 8 amino acids. V was shortened by 3 bases and J by 7 bases, with 0 bases between the two germline ends. Germline V lookup: CDR1 SQVTM, CDR2 ANQGSEA.

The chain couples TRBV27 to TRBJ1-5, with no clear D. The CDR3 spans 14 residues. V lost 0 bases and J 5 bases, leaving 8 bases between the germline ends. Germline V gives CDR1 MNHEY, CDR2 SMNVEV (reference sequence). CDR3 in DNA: TGTGCCAGCAGTTTATCCCTTAATTATCAGCCCCAGCATTTT. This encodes CASSLSLNYQPQHF.

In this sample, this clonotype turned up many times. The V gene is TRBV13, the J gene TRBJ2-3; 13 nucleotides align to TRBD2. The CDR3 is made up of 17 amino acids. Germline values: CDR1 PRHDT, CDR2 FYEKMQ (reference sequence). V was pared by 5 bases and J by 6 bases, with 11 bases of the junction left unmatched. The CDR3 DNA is TGTGCCAGCAGCCCCGACCAGACTAGCGGGGGGATGGATACGCAGTATTTT. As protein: CASSPDQTSGGMDTQYF.

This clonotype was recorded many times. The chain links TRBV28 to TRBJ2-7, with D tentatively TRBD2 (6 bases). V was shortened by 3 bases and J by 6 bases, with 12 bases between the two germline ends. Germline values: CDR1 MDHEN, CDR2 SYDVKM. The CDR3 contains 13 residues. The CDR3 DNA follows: TGTGCCAGCAGTTTGGTGGAGGGGTCCGAGCAGTACTTC. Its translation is CASSLVEGSEQYF.

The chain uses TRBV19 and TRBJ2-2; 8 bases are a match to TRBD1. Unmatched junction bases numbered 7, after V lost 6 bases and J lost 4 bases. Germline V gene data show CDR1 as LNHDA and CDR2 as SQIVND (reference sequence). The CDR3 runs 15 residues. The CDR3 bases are TGTGCCAGTAGCCAGGGGGCGAAGGGCACCGGGGAGCTGTTTTTT. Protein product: CASSQGAKGTGELFF. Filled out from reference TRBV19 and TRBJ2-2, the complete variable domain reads DGGITQSPKYLFRKEGQNVTLSCEQNLNHDAMYWYRQDPGQGLRLIYYSQIVNDFQKGDIAEGYSVSREKKESFPLTVTSAQKNPTAFYLCASSQGAKGTGELFFGEGSRLTVL.

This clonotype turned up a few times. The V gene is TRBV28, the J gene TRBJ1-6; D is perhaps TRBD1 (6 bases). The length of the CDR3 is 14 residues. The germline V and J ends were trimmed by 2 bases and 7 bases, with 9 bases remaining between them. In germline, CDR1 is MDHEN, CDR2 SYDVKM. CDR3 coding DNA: TGTGCCAGCAGTTTACGGGGGCCGAATTCACCCCTCCACTTT. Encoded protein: CASSLRGPNSPLHF.

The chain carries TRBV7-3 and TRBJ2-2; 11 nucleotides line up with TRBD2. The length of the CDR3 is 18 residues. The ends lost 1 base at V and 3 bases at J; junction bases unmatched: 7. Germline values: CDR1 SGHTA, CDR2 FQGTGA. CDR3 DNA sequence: TGTGCCAGCAGCTTAAGTCCTAGCGGGAGGTTTGACACCGGGGAGCTGTTTTTT. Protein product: CASSLSPSGRFDTGELFF.

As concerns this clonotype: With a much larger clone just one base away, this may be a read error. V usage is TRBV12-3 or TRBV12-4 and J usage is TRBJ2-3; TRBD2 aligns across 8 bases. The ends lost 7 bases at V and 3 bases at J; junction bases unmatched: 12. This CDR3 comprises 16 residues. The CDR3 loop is CASNLEPGLVTDTQYF. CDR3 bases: TGTGCCAGCAATCTTGAACCGGGACTAGTGACAGATACGCAGTATTTT.

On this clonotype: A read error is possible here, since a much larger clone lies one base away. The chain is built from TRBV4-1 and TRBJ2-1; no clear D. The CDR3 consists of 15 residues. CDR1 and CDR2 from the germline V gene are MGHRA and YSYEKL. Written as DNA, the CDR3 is TGCGCCAGCAGCCAAGAATCAGGACCATACAATGGGCAGTTCTTC. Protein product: CASSQESGPYNGQFF.

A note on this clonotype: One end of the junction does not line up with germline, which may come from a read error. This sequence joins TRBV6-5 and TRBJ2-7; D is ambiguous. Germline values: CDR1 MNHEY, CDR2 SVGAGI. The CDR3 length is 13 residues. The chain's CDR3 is CASSYTGPYERYF. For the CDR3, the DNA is TGTGCCAGCAGTTACACGGGCCCCTACGAGCGGTACTTC.

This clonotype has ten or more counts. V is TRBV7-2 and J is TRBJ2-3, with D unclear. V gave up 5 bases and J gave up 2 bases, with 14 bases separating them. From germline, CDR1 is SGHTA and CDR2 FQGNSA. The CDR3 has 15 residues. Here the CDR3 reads CASSRPSMATDTQYF. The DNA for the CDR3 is TGTGCCAGCAGCCGGCCGAGTATGGCCACAGATACGCAGTATTTT.

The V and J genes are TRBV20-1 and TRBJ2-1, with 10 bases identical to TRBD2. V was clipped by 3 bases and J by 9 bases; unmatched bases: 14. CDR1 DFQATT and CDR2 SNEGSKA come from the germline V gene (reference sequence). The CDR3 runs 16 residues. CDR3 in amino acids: CSARYPSGSLVGEQFF. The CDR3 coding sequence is TGCAGTGCTAGGTACCCTAGCGGGAGTTTAGTGGGTGAGCAGTTCTTC.

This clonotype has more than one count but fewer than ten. CDR3 nucleotide sequence: TGCGCCAGCAGCCAAGCTGGTGCGGGGGCGGCTTTTCAGCCCCAGCATTTT. Protein sequence: CASSQAGAGAAFQPQHF. The rearrangement uses TRBV4-1 and TRBJ1-5; possible D gene TRBD1, 6 bases. Looked up from germline, CDR1 is MGHRA and CDR2 is YSYEKL. The V end was cut by 1 base, the J end by 6 bases, with 19 bases between. The CDR3 spans 17 residues.

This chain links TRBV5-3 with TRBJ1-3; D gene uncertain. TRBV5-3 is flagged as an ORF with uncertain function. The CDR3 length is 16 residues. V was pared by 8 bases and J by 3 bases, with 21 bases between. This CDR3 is CASSLDPPGGGNTIYF. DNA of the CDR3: TGTGCCAGCAGCCTAGACCCCCCAGGAGGTGGAAACACCATATATTTT.

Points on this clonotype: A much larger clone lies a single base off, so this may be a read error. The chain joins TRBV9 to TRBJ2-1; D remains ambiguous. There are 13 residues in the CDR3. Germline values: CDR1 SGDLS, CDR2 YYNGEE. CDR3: CASSAVTYNERFF. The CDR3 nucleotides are TGTGCCAGCAGCGCGGTAACCTACAATGAGCGGTTCTTC.